The 5 T cell receptor beta chains presented below share a single source sample, sequenced in a study of blood T cells in healthy people across ages. Using a J-beta primer mix together with a sample-barcoded 5' primer, a second PCR was run for roughly 7 to 12 cycles. One entry per CDR3 protein, called by TCRdb with MiXCR from the 5' RACE reads. Of 980,000 or so distinct CDR3 sequences listed, roughly 48% are singletons. The sample consisted of blood. All receptors derive from a man aged 25-45 years in good health.

Notes on this clonotype: With a much larger clone just one base away, this may be a read error. This chain links TRBV20-1 with TRBJ2-5, with 10 bases identical to TRBD2. Germline CDR1 is DFQATT and CDR2 is SNEGSKA (reference sequence). V lost 4 bases to trimming and J lost 3 bases; unmatched junction nucleotides: 5. The CDR3 has 14 amino acids. Here the CDR3 DNA reads TGCAGTGCTATGACCGGGACTAGCGAAGAGACCCAGTACTTC. Encoded protein: CSAMTGTSEETQYF.

Only one count was recorded for this clonotype. The CDR3 loop is CASSTGTSGGLRYF. The CDR3 DNA is TGTGCCAGCAGCACCGGGACTAGCGGGGGGCTCCGGTACTTC. The gene calls are TRBV12-3 or TRBV12-4 and TRBJ2-4; 15 bases fit TRBD2. Trimming cost V 6 bases and J 15 bases; bases outside gene matches: 9. CDR3 size: 14 residues.

The chain uses TRBV4-1 and TRBJ2-1; TRBD2 aligns across 8 bases. The ends lost 4 bases at V and 6 bases at J; junction bases unmatched: 8. CDR3 length: 15 residues. Germline V gene sequence: CDR1 MGHRA, CDR2 YSYEKL. CDR3 in amino acids: CASSLPGLAANEQFF. The CDR3 DNA follows: TGCGCCAGCAGCCTCCCTGGACTAGCTGCCAATGAGCAGTTCTTC.

The V gene is TRBV9, the J gene TRBJ2-1; 10 bases agree with TRBD2. V was clipped by 0 bases and J by 4 bases; unmatched bases: 10. The CDR3 sequence is 18 residues long. Germline lookup yields CDR1 SGDLS and CDR2 YYNGEE. The CDR3 DNA is TGTGCCAGCAGCGTAGAAGGTAGCGGGGGGACCCATTACAATGAGCAGTTCTTC. It specifies CASSVEGSGGTHYNEQFF.

This clonotype was seen a few times. This sequence joins TRBV28 and TRBJ2-1; D unclear. V dropped 6 bases and J dropped 0 bases, with 6 bases sitting between them. CDR3 length: 13 residues. Germline lookup yields CDR1 MDHEN and CDR2 SYDVKM. The CDR3 is CASSWGSYNEQFF. The CDR3 coding sequence is TGTGCCAGCAGCTGGGGCTCCTACAATGAGCAGTTCTTC.